The 9 T cell receptor beta chains reported below all come from one sample, sequenced in a study of T-cell memory formation after mild COVID-19. TCRdb used MiXCR to reprocess the 5' RACE reads, holding one entry per CDR3 protein. The top ten clones hold approximately 21% of a sample with a few hundred thousand distinct CDR3 sequences, approximately 19% of them seen once. Sequenced material: PBMCs or a T cell subset sorted from them (not recorded which). These receptor sequences come from a man between 18 and 35 years old who had mild COVID-19 (a few samples of this study predate the infection). Cell type and time point are not known.

In its sample, this clonotype was seen a few times. This chain uses TRBV5-6 with TRBJ2-5; D is unclear. CDR1 SGHDT and CDR2 YYEEEE come from the germline V gene. Deletions cut 1 base from V and 5 bases from J, with 9 bases between. This CDR3 has 13 amino acids. This chain's CDR3 is CASSLYDHETQYF. The CDR3 nucleotides read TGTGCCAGCAGCTTGTACGATCATGAGACCCAGTACTTC.

This rearrangement joins TRBV5-6 to TRBJ2-7; weak D call: TRBD1 (5 bases). V lost 1 base to trimming and J lost 0 bases, with 8 bases between them. CDR3 length equals 14 residues. In germline, CDR1 is SGHDT, CDR2 YYEEEE. The CDR3 is CASSLSRDSYEQYV. CDR3 in DNA: TGTGCCAGCAGCTTGTCCAGGGACTCCTACGAGCAGTACGTC.

The V call is TRBV29-1, the J call TRBJ2-5; TRBD1 agrees at 7 bases. The CDR3 extends over 13 amino acids. Germline V gives CDR1 SQVTM, CDR2 ANQGSEA. V was clipped by 4 bases and J by 0 bases; unmatched bases: 2. CDR3 sequence: CSVVGTDQETQYF. The CDR3, as DNA: TGCAGCGTTGTAGGGACAGACCAAGAGACCCAGTACTTC.

The J gene is TRBJ2-1, the V gene TRBV7-9; 7 bases map to TRBD2. J was trimmed by 9 bases and V by 10 bases; bases with no gene match: 27. The CDR3 consists of 18 residues. Germline CDR1 is SEHNR and CDR2 is FQNEAQ (reference sequence). The CDR3 bases are TGTGCCATGGGGCCCACCTCCGTAGGACTAGACTACTTCTCTGAGCAGTTCTTC. As protein: CAMGPTSVGLDYFSEQFF.

This clonotype was seen only a few times. The rearrangement uses TRBV29-1 and TRBJ1-5; D gene unclear. Trimming removed 8 bases from V and 5 bases from J, with 19 bases in between. CDR3 length: 14 amino acids. Germline V CDR1 and CDR2: SQVTM, ANQGSEA. CDR3 in DNA: TGCAGCTCCGAAGGGAGGGTCGGGGATCAGCCCCAGCATTTT. It codes for CSSEGRVGDQPQHF. Complete variable domain (other parts from reference TRBV29-1 and TRBJ1-5): SAVISQKPSRDICQRGTSLTIQCQVDSQVTMMFWYRQQPGQSLTLIATANQGSEATYESGFVIDKFPISRPNLTFSTLTVSNMSPEDSSIYLCSSEGRVGDQPQHFGDGTRLSIL.

The chain couples TRBV10-3 to TRBJ2-7; D is undetermined. This CDR3 has 14 residues. Trimming left V 4 bases short and J 2 bases short, with 12 bases between. CDR1 is ENHRY, CDR2 SYGVKD, per germline. The CDR3 protein is CAISGVARPYEQYF. DNA of the CDR3: TGTGCCATCAGTGGGGTCGCAAGACCCTACGAGCAGTACTTC.

This clonotype turned up a few times. This chain links TRBV20-1 with TRBJ2-3, with D perhaps being TRBD1 or TRBD2 (5 bases each). Germline V gene lookup returns CDR1 DFQATT and CDR2 SNEGSKA (reference sequence). The CDR3 runs to 16 residues. V was pared by 1 base and J by 2 bases, with 16 bases between. In DNA form, the CDR3 reads TGCAGTGCTAGAGGGGCCCAGGGAGAGTTCACAGATACGCAGTATTTT. It is translated as CSARGAQGEFTDTQYF.

The rearrangement joins TRBV12-2 to TRBJ2-4; TRBD1 reflects the table's D call only, with no check against the DNA. TRBV12-2 is noted as a pseudogene. The CDR3 runs 16 residues. The CDR3 DNA sequence: TGTGCAAGTCGCTTAGAGGACAGCGTAGCCAAAAACATTCAGTACTTC. Its translation is CASRLEDSVAKNIQYF.

The chain carries TRBV6-2 or TRBV6-3 and TRBJ2-7; 8 bases align to TRBD1. Germline values: CDR1 MNHEY, CDR2 SVGEGT. V lost 2 bases, J lost 7 bases, and 1 base stayed unmatched. The CDR3 contains 12 residues. The CDR3 DNA reads TGTGCCAGCAGTTACCGGGACAGGGAGCAGTACGTC. The encoded protein is CASSYRDREQYV.